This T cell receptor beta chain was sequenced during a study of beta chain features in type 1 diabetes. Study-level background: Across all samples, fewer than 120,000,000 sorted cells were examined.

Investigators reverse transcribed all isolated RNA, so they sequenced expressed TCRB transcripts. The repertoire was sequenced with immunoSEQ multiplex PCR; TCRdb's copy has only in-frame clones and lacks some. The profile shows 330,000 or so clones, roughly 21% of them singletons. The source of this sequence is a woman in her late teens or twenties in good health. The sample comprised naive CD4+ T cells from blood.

The CDR3 region has the DNA TGTGCCAGCAGAGACGAGCGGGAACAGCAGTTCTTC. Translated: CASRDEREQQFF. The rearrangement links TRBV2 to TRBJ2-1; 7 positions match TRBD2. V was pared by 6 bases and J by 11 bases, with 7 bases of the junction left unmatched. The CDR3 totals 12 residues. CDR1 and CDR2 (germline): SNHLY, FYNNEI.